The clone carrying this T cell receptor (beta chain) was found once. The antigen remains undetermined. The sample is drawn from a study of cytomegalovirus exposure and HLA in healthy donors. Study outcomes and limitations: Most TCR sequences were uncommon, yet certain public TCRs appeared in many donors. As was reported, the HLA-A and HLA-B alleles of most subjects were accurately predicted from TCR beta sequences.

PCR used 60 Vbeta primers and 13 Jbeta primers. TCRdb's copy holds only in-frame clones and misses some; the assay was immunoSEQ multiplex PCR. Here the sample spans approximately 200,000 clones, around 80% being singletons. J gave up 8 bases and V 5 bases, and 9 bases lay outside the gene matches. Germline loops: CDR1 SNHLY, CDR2 FYNNEI. This CDR3 region has 15 residues. The sequenced sample was PBMCs. The chain recombines TRBV2 with TRBJ1-6, with 7 nucleotides matching TRBD1. The clonotype comes from a man aged 35-49 years in good health and CMV-seronegative. The CDR3: CASSTRQGGDSPLHF. In DNA form, the CDR3 reads TGTGCCAGCAGTACCCGACAGGGTGGTGATTCACCCCTCCACTTT.